Each of the 22 T cell receptor beta chains below was sequenced from the same sample in a study of cytomegalovirus exposure and HLA in healthy donors. The protocol was immunoSEQ multiplex PCR, while the TCRdb copy is restricted to in-frame clones and leaves out a portion. Counted here are approximately 280,000 clones, 80% to 90% occurring once; the ten biggest clones make up roughly 0.99%. Source material: PBMCs. The origin of the receptors is a woman aged 18 to 35 in good health and CMV-seronegative.

The V gene is TRBV29-1, the J gene TRBJ2-7; 13 bases line up with TRBD2. CDR3 length: 13 amino acids. CDR1 SQVTM and CDR2 ANQGSEA come from the germline V gene. V shed 7 bases, J shed 4 bases, and the junction held 4 bases outside the gene matches. The CDR3 bases are TGCAGCGCCGGACTAGCGGGGGCTTACGAGCAGTACTTC. Amino acid sequence: CSAGLAGAYEQYF.

The chain employs TRBV19 and TRBJ1-2; D uncertain. Germline-derived CDR1 and CDR2 are LNHDA and SQIVND (reference sequence). This CDR3 region has 11 residues. V lost 5 bases and J 4 bases, leaving 5 bases between the germline ends. CDR3: CASSPRYGYTF. CDR3 nucleotides: TGTGCCAGTAGTCCTCGCTATGGCTACACCTTC.

V and J are TRBV4-1 and TRBJ2-7; 10 nucleotides align to TRBD2. The CDR3 spans 17 residues. Trimming at V came to 1 base and at J to 0 bases, leaving 6 bases not matched to a gene. The germline gives CDR1 MGHRA, CDR2 YSYEKL. CDR3 amino acids: CASSQGLAGASSYEQYF. The CDR3 DNA reads as TGCGCCAGCAGCCAAGGCCTAGCGGGAGCGTCCTCCTACGAGCAGTACTTC.

The CDR3 DNA sequence: TGTGCCAGCAGCTTACTTATGAAGACCCAGTACTTC. This translates into CASSLLMKTQYF. The rearrangement joins TRBV5-4 to TRBJ2-5, with D unclear. V lost 2 bases and J lost 6, with 8 bases in between. The germline V gene encodes CDR1 SGHNT and CDR2 YYREEE (reference sequence). The CDR3 is 12 amino acids. The full variable domain, with the rest looked up from reference TRBV5-4 and TRBJ2-5, is ETGVTQSPTHLIKTRGQQVTLRCSSQSGHNTVSWYQQALGQGPQFIFQYYREEENGRGNFPPRFSGLQFPNYSSELNVNALELDDSALYLCASSLLMKTQYFGPGTRLLVL.

This rearrangement joins TRBV5-1 to TRBJ2-5; D call uncertain. The CDR3 loop spans 15 amino acids. Trimming shortened V by 2 bases and J by 2 bases, and 13 bases separated the two germline ends. CDR1 is SGHRS, CDR2 YFSETQ, per germline. The CDR3 here is CASSFVGSRQETQYF. For the CDR3, the DNA is TGCGCCAGCAGCTTCGTGGGCTCGAGACAAGAGACCCAGTACTTC.

The chain has TRBV11-2 and TRBJ1-2, with D perhaps matching TRBD1 (5 bases). Trimming left V 1 base short and J 8 bases short, with 14 bases between. This CDR3 comprises 14 residues. CDR1 is SGHAT, CDR2 FQNNGV, per germline. The CDR3 bases are TGTGCCAGCAGCTTAGCCCTAGGCAGGGTCGGCTACACCTTC. This sequence encodes CASSLALGRVGYTF.

The V call is TRBV10-1, the J call TRBJ1-2; 8 positions match TRBD1. The V gene end was trimmed by 5 bases and the J gene end by 3 bases; junction bases not matched to a gene: 2. Looked up from germline, CDR1 is WNHNN and CDR2 is SYGVQD (reference sequence). CDR3 length: 13 amino acids. The CDR3 sequence is CASSPGQDYGYTF. The CDR3 coding sequence is TGCGCCAGCAGTCCGGGACAGGACTATGGCTACACCTTC.

This chain joins TRBV9 and TRBJ1-4; D possibly corresponds to TRBD1 (5 bases). This CDR3 spans 15 amino acids. Trimming shortened V by 0 bases and J by 11 bases, and 17 bases separated the two germline ends. Germline CDR1 SGDLS, CDR2 YYNGEE. The CDR3 coding sequence is TGTGCCAGCAGCGTAGAAGACAGCTCAATGAGTAAACTGTTTTTT. It is translated as CASSVEDSSMSKLFF.

This clone has just one count. The chain has TRBV5-1 and TRBJ1-1; D may be TRBD1 (6 bases). Germline CDR1 and CDR2: SGHRS and YFSETQ. The ends were cut back, 0 bases at V and 1 base at J, with 10 bases in the middle. The CDR3 runs to 15 residues. DNA for the CDR3: TGCGCCAGCAGCTTGGTGGCAGGGGCGAACACTGAAGCTTTCTTT. Its translation is CASSLVAGANTEAFF.

This chain joins TRBV7-3 and TRBJ1-2; D may be TRBD1 (5 bases). The CDR3 extends over 14 amino acids. The V gene's germline CDR1 is SGHTA and CDR2 FQGTGA. V was pared by 5 bases and J by 8 bases, with 18 bases between. In DNA form, the CDR3 reads TGTGCCAGCAGCCCCTCGACTGGGGGGTACGGCTACACCTTC. Amino acid sequence: CASSPSTGGYGYTF. Full variable domain (rest looked up from reference TRBV7-3 and TRBJ1-2): GAGVSQTPSNKVTEKGKYVELRCDPISGHTALYWYRQSLGQGPEFLIYFQGTGAADDSGLPNDRFFAVRPEGSVSTLKIQRTERGDSAVYLCASSPSTGGYGYTFGSGTRLTVV.

The chain has TRBV19 and TRBJ2-7, with TRBD2 matching 7 bases. Trimming cost V 7 bases and J 2 bases; bases outside gene matches: 11. CDR1 and CDR2 (germline): LNHDA, SQIVND (reference sequence). The length of the CDR3 is 15 residues. This CDR3 is CASTPSSGPPYEQYF. CDR3 DNA sequence: TGTGCCAGTACCCCTAGTAGCGGGCCCCCCTACGAGCAGTACTTC.

This chain connects TRBV6-5 to TRBJ2-7; D possibly corresponds to TRBD2 (6 bases). The germline CDR1 and CDR2 sequences are MNHEY and SVGAGI. V was trimmed by 0 bases and J by 2 bases, leaving 14 bases between them. The CDR3 spans 16 residues. The CDR3, as DNA: TGTGCCAGCAGTTACTCGGGACTGGGAGACACCTACGAGCAGTACTTC. Protein sequence: CASSYSGLGDTYEQYF.

The V and J genes are TRBV27 and TRBJ2-7; D possibly corresponds to TRBD1 (6 bases). This CDR3 has 14 residues. Germline assignment: CDR1 MNHEY and CDR2 SMNVEV (reference sequence). V lost 5 bases and J lost 1, with 12 bases in between. The CDR3: CASSQQGKSYEQYF. The CDR3 nucleotides read TGTGCCAGCAGTCAACAGGGAAAATCCTACGAGCAGTACTTC.

This clone was seen a handful of times. The chain joins TRBV6-1 to TRBJ1-5; weak D call: TRBD1 (5 bases). CDR1 is MNHNS, CDR2 SASEGT, per germline. Deletions cut 10 bases from V and 1 base from J, with 17 bases between. The CDR3 totals 15 residues. The CDR3 reads CATNSLRGSNQPQHF. CDR3 bases: TGTGCCACCAACTCGTTGCGGGGGAGCAATCAGCCCCAGCATTTT.

The gene calls are TRBV13 and TRBJ2-7; tentative D call: TRBD1 (6 bases). Trimming removed 4 bases from V and 4 bases from J, with 14 bases in between. CDR1 and CDR2 from the germline V gene are PRHDT and FYEKMQ (reference sequence). The CDR3 extends over 14 amino acids. CDR3 DNA: TGTGCCAGCAGCTCCAGGGGTACTAGATACGAGCAGTACTTC. As protein: CASSSRGTRYEQYF. Full variable domain (rest looked up from reference TRBV13 and TRBJ2-7): AAGVIQSPRHLIKEKRETATLKCYPIPRHDTVYWYQQGPGQDPQFLISFYEKMQSDKGSIPDRFSAQQFSDYHSELNMSSLELGDSALYFCASSSRGTRYEQYFGPGTRLTVT.

The chain has TRBV11-3 and TRBJ1-4; 10 bases align to TRBD1. The J segment lost 8 bases and the V segment lost 6 bases, leaving 9 bases of the junction unmatched. Germline loops: CDR1 SGHNT, CDR2 YENEEA. The CDR3 sequence is 15 residues long. CDR3 DNA: TGTGCCAGCAGTATACCCGGGACAGGGGACGAAAAACTGTTTTTT. This codes for CASSIPGTGDEKLFF.

This chain connects TRBV6-5 to TRBJ2-7; the D gene is possibly TRBD2 (7 bases). CDR1 is MNHEY and CDR2 is SVGAGI in the germline V gene. The germline V and J ends were trimmed by 6 bases and 8 bases, with 23 bases remaining between them. The CDR3 has 15 residues. The CDR3 loop is CASRTTASGRGKQYF. The DNA of the CDR3 is TGTGCCAGCAGGACCACCGCCTCAGGGAGGGGGAAGCAGTACTTC.

V and J are TRBV27 and TRBJ2-1; 8 bases match TRBD1. This CDR3 comprises 13 residues. Germline lookup yields CDR1 MNHEY and CDR2 SMNVEV (reference sequence). After removal of 8 bases from V and 4 bases from J, the junction contained 4 bases not matched to a gene. The CDR3 here is CASGHRGYNEQFF. Written as DNA, the CDR3 is TGTGCCAGCGGTCACAGGGGGTACAATGAGCAGTTCTTC.

This sequence joins TRBV9 and TRBJ1-2; no definite D call. The CDR3 has 13 amino acids. The V gene's germline CDR1 is SGDLS and CDR2 YYNGEE. V was trimmed by 3 bases and J by 6 bases, leaving 12 bases between them. The CDR3 spells CASSATGLHGYTF. The CDR3 DNA reads TGTGCCAGCAGCGCAACGGGATTACATGGCTACACCTTC.

The chain employs TRBV7-9 and TRBJ1-1; D unclear. The V end was cut by 5 bases, the J end by 11 bases, with 21 bases between. The CDR3 spans 14 residues. Germline V gene sequence: CDR1 SEHNR, CDR2 FQNEAQ (reference sequence). CDR3 sequence reads: CASSASIGVWDAFF. The CDR3 bases are TGTGCCAGCAGCGCCTCGATCGGGGTTTGGGATGCTTTCTTT.

The chain uses TRBV18 and TRBJ2-5; TRBD1 agrees at 10 bases. Trimming at V came to 2 bases and at J to 5 bases, leaving 8 bases not matched to a gene. Germline CDR1 and CDR2: KGHSH and LQKENI. This CDR3 comprises 16 residues. The CDR3 DNA reads as TGTGCCAGCTCACCATCGACAGGGGGCGTAGGGGAGACCCAGTACTTC. As protein: CASSPSTGGVGETQYF.

The chain combines TRBV7-6 with TRBJ2-1, with 8 bases aligning to TRBD2. V lost 1 base and J lost 10; bases outside the gene matches: 3. Germline V gene sequence: CDR1 SGHVS, CDR2 FNYEAQ. This CDR3 contains 13 residues. In DNA, the CDR3 is TGTGCCAGCAGCTTAGTCGGGAGGGAGGAGCAGTTCTTC. Residues: CASSLVGREEQFF.